This T cell receptor beta chain derives from a study of control samples from healthy donors and cancer patients. Using immunoSEQ multiplex PCR, the repertoire was profiled, and TCRdb retains in-frame clones only, with some absent. The repertoire holds almost 90,000 clones, 86% seen once, with about 21% in the top ten. This CDR3 comprises 13 residues. Trimming pared 2 bases from V and 0 bases from J, leaving 2 bases between. This TCR came from a man aged 25-45 years in good health. The chain employs TRBV12-3 or TRBV12-4 and TRBJ1-3; the D is unclear. What was sequenced was blood. The DNA for the CDR3 is TGTGCCAGCAGTTTAAGCTCTGGAAACACCATATATTTT. It codes for CASSLSSGNTIYF.